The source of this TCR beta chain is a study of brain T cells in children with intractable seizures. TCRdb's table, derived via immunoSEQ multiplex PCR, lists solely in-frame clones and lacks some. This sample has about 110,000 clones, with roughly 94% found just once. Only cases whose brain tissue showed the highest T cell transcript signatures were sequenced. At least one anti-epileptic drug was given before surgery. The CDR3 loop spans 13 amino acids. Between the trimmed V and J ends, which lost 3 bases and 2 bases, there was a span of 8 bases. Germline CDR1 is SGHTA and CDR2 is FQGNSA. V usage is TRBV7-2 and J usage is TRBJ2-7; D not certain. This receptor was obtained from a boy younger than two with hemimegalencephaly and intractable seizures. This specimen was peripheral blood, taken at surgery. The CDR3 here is CASSLARTYEQYF. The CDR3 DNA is TGTGCCAGCAGCTTGGCTAGAACCTACGAGCAGTACTTC.